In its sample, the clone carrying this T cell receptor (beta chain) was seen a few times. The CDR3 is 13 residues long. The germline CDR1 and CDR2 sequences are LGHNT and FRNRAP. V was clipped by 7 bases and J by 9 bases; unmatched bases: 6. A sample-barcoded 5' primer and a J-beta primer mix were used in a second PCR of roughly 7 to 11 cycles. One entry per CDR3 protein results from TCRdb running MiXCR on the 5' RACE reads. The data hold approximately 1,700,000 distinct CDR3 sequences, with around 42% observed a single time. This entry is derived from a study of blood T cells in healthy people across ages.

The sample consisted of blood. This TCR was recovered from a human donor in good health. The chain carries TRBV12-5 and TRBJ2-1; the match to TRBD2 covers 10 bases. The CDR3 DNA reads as TGTGCTAGTGCGCTAGCGGGGGTTCTTGAGCAGTTCTTC. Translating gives CASALAGVLEQFF.